The clone carrying this T cell receptor (beta chain) was counted between two and nine times. This specimen belongs to a study of early T cells in non-severe SARS-CoV-2 infection. Whole-study context: Sequencing was performed on bulk RNA from unsorted whole blood, leaving chains unpaired.

TCRdb re-derived calls from the 5' RACE reads in MiXCR, one entry per CDR3 protein. In the table there are some 100,000 distinct CDR3 sequences, roughly 14% of which are singletons. Germline lookup yields CDR1 SGDLS and CDR2 YYNGEE. Trimming stripped 5 bases from V and 0 bases from J, with 8 bases between. The CDR3 extends over 13 amino acids. The sequence was obtained from an adult who was a healthcare worker with PCR-confirmed SARS-CoV-2 infection or an uninfected control (not recorded which). The chain recombines TRBV9 with TRBJ1-1; no definite D call. Material for sequencing was whole blood. CDR3 residues: CASSVDVNTEAFF. The CDR3 DNA sequence: TGTGCCAGCAGTGTTGACGTGAACACTGAAGCTTTCTTT.